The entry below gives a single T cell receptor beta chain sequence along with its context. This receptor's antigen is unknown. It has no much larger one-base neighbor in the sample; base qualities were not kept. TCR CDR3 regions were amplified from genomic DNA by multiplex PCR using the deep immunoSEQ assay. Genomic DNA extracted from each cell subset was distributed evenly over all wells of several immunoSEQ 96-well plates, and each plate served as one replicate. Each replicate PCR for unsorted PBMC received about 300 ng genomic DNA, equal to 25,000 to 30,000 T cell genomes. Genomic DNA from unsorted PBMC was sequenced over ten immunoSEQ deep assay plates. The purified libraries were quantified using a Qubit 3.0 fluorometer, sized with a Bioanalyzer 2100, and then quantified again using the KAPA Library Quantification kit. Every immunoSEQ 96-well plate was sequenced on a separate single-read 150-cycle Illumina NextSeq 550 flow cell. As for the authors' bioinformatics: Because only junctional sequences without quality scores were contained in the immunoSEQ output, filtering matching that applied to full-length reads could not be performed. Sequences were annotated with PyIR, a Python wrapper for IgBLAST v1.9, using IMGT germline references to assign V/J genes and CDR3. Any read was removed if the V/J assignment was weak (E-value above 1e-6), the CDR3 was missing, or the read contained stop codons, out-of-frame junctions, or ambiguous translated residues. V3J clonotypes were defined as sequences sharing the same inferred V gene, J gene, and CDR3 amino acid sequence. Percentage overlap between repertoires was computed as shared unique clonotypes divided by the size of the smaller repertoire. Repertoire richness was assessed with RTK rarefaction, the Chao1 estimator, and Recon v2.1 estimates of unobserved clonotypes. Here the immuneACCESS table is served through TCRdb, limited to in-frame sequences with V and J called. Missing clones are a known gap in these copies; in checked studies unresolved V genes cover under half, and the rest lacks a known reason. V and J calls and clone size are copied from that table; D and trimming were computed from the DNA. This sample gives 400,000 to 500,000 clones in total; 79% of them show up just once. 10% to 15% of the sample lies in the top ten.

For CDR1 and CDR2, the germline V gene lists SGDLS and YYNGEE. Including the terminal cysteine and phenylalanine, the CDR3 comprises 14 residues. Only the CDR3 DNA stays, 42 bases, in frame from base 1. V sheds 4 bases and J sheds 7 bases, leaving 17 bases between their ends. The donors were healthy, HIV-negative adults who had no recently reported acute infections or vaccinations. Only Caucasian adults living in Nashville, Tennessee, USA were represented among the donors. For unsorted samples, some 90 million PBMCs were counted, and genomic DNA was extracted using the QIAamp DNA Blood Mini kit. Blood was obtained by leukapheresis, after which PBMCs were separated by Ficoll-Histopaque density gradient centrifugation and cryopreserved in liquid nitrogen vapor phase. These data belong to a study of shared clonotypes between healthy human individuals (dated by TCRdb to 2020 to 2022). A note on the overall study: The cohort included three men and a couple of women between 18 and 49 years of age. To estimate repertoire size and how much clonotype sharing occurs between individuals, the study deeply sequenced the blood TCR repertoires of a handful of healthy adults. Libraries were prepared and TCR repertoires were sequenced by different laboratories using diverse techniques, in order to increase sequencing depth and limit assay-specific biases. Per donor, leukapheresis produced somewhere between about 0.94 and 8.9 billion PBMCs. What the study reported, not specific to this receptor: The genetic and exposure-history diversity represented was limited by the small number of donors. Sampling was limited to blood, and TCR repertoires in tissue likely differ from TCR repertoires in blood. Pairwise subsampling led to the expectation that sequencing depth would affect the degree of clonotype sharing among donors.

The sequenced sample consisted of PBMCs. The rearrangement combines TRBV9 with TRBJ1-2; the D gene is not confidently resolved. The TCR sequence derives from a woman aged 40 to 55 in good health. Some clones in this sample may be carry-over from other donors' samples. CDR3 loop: CASSLADGPRGYTF. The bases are TGTGCCAGCAGCCTGGCGGACGGCCCTCGTGGCTACACCTTC.